The clone carrying this TCR beta chain was counted a few times. Its antigen is currently unknown. The record originates from a study of T cells in Graves' hyperthyroidism and ophthalmopathy. Diagnosing involved the use of clinical symptoms, serum thyroxine and TRAb, thyroid ultrasound and orbital computed tomography. TCR beta CDR3 regions were amplified from RNA transcripts. Initially, a first-round RT-PCR of the TCR CDR3 employed the HTBI primer set. TCRdb used MiXCR to reprocess the multiplex PCR reads, holding one entry per CDR3 protein. The profile shows approximately 98,000 distinct CDR3 sequences, around 42% of them singletons. Findings and caveats of the study: Most expanded thyroid clonotypes above 0.001 recurred in blood. Before onset, by a median of approximately 5.9 months, the model predicted ophthalmopathy.

Trimming took 1 base from V and 2 from J; bases not matched to a gene: 7. Germline-derived CDR1 and CDR2 are DFQATT and SNEGSKA (reference sequence). The CDR3 sequence is 16 residues long. The TCR comes from a woman in her twenties or thirties with Graves' hyperthyroidism. Sequenced: peripheral blood or thyroid tissue (not recorded which). The V gene is TRBV20-1, the J gene TRBJ2-1; the match to TRBD1 covers 8 bases. CDR3 loop: CSARVKGQGPYNEQFF. In nucleotides, the CDR3 is TGCAGTGCTAGAGTTAAAGGACAGGGCCCCTACAATGAGCAGTTCTTC.